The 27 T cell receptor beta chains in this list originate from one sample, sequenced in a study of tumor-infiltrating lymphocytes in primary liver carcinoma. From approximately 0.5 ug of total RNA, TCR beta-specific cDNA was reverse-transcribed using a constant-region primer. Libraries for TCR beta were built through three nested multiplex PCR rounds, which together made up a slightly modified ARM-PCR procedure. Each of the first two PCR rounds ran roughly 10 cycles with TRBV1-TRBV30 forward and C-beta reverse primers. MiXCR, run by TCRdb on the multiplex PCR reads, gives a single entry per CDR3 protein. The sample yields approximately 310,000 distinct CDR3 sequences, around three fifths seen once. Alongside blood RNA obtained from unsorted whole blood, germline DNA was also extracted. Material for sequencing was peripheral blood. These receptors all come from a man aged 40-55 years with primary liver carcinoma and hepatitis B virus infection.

CDR3 protein: CASSLTRGYTF. CDR3 nucleotides: TGTGCCAGCAGTTTGACACGAGGCTACACCTTC. V usage is TRBV6-2 or TRBV6-3 and J usage is TRBJ1-2; no clear D. The CDR3 spans 11 residues. Germline assignment: CDR1 MNHEY and CDR2 SVGEGT. V was trimmed by 4 bases and J by 8 bases, leaving 8 bases between them.

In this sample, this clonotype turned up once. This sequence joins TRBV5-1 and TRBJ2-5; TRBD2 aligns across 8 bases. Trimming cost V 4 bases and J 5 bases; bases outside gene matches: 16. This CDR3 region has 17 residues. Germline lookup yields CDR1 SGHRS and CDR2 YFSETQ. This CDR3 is CASSPKSSGSFKETQYF. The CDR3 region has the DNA TGCGCCAGCAGCCCGAAGTCGAGCGGGAGTTTTAAGGAGACCCAGTACTTC.

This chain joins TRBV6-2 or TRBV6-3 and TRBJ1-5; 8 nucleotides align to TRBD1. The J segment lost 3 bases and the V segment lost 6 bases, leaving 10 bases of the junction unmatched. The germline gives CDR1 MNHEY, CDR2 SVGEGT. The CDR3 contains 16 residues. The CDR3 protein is CASSLGQGRINQPQHF. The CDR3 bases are TGTGCCAGCAGCCTAGGACAGGGTAGGATCAATCAGCCCCAGCATTTT.

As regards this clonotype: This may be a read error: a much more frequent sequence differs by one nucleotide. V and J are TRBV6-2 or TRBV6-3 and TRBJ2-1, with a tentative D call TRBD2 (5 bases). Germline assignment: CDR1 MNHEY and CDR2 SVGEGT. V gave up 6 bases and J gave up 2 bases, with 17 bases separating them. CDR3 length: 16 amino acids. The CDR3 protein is CASSTCLASPYNEQFF. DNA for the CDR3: TGTGCCAGCAGCACTTGTTTAGCGTCGCCCTACAATGAGCAGTTCTTC.

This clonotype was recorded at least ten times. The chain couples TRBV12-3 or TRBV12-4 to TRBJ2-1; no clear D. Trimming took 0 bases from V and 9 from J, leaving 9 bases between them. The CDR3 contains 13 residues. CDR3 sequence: CASSLALSLEQFF. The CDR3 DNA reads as TGTGCCAGCAGTTTAGCGCTGAGTCTTGAGCAGTTCTTC.

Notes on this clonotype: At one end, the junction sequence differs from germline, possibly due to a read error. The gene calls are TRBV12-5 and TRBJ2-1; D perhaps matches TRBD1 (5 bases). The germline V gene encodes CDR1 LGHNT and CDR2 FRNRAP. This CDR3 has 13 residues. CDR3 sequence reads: CASGLVGANEQLF. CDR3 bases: TGTGCTAGTGGTTTGGTAGGGGCAAATGAGCAGTTATTC.

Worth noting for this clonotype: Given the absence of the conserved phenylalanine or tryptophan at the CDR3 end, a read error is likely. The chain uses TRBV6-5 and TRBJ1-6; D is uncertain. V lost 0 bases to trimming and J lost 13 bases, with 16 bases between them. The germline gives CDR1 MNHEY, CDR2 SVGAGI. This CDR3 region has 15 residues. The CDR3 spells CASSYSNSGNTPLHL. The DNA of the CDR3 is TGTGCCAGCAGTTACTCGAATTCGGGAAACACGCCCCTCCACCTT.

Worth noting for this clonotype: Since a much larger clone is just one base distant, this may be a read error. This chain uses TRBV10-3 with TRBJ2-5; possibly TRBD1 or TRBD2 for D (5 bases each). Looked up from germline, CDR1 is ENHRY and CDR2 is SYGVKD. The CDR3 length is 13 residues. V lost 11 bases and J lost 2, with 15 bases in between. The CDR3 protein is CAFKRDGQETQYF. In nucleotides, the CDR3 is TGTGCCTTCAAACGGGACGGACAAGAGACCCAGTACTTC.

Here the CDR3 reads CASSRTGGSGELFF. CDR3 DNA: TGTGCCAGTAGTAGGACAGGGGGCTCCGGGGAGCTGTTTTTT. The chain joins TRBV19 to TRBJ2-2; TRBD1 aligns across 11 bases. The V gene's germline CDR1 is LNHDA and CDR2 SQIVND (reference sequence). V lost 4 bases and J lost 6; bases outside the gene matches: 1. The CDR3 is 14 amino acids.

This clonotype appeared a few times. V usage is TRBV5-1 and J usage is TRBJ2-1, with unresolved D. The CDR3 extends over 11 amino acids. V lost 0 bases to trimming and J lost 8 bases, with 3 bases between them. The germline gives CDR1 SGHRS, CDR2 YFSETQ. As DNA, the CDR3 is TGCGCCAGCAGCTTGGAGGATGAGCAGTTCTTC. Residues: CASSLEDEQFF.

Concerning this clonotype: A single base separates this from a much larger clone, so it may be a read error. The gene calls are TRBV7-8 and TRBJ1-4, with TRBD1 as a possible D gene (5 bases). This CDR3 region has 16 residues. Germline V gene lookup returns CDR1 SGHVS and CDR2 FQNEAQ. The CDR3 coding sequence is TGTGTCAGCAGCTTACCCCCGGGGCAGGGCCCGGAAAAACTGTTTTTT. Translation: CVSSLPPGQGPEKLFF.

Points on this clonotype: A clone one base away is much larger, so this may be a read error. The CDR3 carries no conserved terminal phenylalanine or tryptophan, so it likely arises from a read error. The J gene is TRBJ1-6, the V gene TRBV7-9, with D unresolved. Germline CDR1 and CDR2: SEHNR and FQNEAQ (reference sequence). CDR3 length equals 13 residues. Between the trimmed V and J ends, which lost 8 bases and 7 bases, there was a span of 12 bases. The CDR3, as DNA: TGTGCCAGCGGCCGGGAGCCGAATTCACCCCTCCACTAT. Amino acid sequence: CASGREPNSPLHY.

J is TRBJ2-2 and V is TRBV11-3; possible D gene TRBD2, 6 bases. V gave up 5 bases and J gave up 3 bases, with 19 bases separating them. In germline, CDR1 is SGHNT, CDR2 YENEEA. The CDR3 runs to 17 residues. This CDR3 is CASSRDWRGSDTGELFF. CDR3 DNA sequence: TGTGCCAGCAGCCGCGATTGGCGGGGAAGCGACACCGGGGAGCTGTTTTTT.

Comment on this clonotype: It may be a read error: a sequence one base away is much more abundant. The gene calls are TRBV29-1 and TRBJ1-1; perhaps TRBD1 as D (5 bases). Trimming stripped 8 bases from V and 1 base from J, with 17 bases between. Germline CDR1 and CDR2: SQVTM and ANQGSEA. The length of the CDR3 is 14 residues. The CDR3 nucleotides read TGCAGCATCGTCTCGGGGGATCGGAACACTGAAGCTTTCTTT. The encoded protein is CSIVSGDRNTEAFF.

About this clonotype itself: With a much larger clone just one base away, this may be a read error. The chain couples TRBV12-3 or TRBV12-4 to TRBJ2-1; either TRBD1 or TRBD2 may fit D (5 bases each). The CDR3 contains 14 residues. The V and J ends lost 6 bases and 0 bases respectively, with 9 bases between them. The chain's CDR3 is CASRSGASYNEQFF. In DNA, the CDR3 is TGTGCCAGCAGATCCGGGGCCTCCTACAATGAGCAGTTCTTC.

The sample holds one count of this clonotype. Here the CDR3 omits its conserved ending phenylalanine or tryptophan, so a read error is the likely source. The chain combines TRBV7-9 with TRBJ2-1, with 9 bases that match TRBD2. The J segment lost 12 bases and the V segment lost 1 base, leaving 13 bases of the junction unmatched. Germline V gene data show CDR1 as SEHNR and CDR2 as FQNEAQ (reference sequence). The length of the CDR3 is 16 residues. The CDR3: CASSLGLAGPGGGQFL. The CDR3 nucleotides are TGTGCCAGCAGCTTAGGCCTAGCGGGACCGGGGGGTGGGCAGTTCCTC.

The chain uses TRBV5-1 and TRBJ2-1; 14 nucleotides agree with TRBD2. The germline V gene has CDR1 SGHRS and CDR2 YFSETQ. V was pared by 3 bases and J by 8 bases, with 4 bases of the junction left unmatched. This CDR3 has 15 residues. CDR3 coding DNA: TGCGCCAGCAGCTCGAGACTAGCGGGAGGGGATGAGCAGTTCTTC. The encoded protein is CASSSRLAGGDEQFF.

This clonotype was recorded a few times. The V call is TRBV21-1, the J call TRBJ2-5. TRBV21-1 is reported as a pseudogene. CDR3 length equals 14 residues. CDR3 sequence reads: CASSKWSGSGTQYF. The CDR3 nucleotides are TGTGCCAGCAGCAAATGGTCAGGTTCGGGGACCCAGTACTTC.

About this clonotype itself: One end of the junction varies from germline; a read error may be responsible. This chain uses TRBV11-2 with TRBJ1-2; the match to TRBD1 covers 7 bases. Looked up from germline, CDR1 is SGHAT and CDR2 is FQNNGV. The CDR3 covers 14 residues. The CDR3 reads CANSLTGSDYGYTF. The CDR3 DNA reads TGTGCCAACAGCTTGACAGGGAGCGACTATGGCTACACCTTC.

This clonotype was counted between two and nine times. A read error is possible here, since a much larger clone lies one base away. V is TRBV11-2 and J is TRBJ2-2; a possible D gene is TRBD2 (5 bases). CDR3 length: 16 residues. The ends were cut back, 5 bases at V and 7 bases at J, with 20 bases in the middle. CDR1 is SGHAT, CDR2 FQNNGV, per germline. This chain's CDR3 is CASSPVEPGLIGELFF. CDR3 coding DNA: TGTGCCAGCAGCCCGGTGGAGCCGGGATTAATCGGGGAGCTGTTTTTT. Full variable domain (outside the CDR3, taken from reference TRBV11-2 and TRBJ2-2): EAGVAQSPRYKIIEKRQSVAFWCNPISGHATLYWYQQILGQGPKLLIQFQNNGVVDDSQLPKDRFSAERLKGVDSTLKIQPAKLEDSAVYLCASSPVEPGLIGELFFGEGSRLTVL.

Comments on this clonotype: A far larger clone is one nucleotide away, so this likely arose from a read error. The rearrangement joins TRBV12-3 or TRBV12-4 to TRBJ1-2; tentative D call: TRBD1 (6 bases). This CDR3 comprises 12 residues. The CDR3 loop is CANSQGNYGYTF. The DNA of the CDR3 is TGTGCCAACAGTCAGGGGAACTATGGCTACACCTTC.

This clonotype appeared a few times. CDR3 in DNA: TGTGCCAGCAGTCCTAGCGGGAGACCGTCATCCTACGAGCAGTACTTC. Protein product: CASSPSGRPSSYEQYF. The chain has TRBV28 and TRBJ2-7; TRBD2 aligns across 10 bases. The germline V gene has CDR1 MDHEN and CDR2 SYDVKM. This CDR3 is 16 amino acids long. The V segment lost 5 bases and the J segment 1 base; nucleotides outside the gene matches: 8.

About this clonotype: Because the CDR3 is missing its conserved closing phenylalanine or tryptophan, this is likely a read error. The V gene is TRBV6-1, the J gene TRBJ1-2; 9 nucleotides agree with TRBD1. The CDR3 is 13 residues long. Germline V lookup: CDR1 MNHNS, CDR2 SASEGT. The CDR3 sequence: CASGTGFNCGYTS. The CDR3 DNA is TGTGCCAGCGGGACAGGGTTTAACTGTGGCTACACCTCC.

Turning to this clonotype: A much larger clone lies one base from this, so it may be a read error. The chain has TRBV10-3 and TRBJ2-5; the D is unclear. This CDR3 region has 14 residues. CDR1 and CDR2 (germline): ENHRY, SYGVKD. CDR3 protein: CAISESPHAETLYF. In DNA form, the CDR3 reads TGTGCCATCAGTGAGTCCCCTCACGCGGAGACCCTGTACTTC.

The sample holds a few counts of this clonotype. The CDR3: CASSYQTGENTEAFF. The CDR3 bases are TGCGCCAGCAGCTACCAGACAGGGGAGAACACTGAAGCTTTCTTT. The rearrangement joins TRBV5-1 to TRBJ1-1; TRBD1 aligns across 8 bases. The CDR3 contains 15 residues. V dropped 3 bases and J dropped 1; count of bases not matched to a gene: 5. CDR1 is SGHRS, CDR2 YFSETQ, per germline.

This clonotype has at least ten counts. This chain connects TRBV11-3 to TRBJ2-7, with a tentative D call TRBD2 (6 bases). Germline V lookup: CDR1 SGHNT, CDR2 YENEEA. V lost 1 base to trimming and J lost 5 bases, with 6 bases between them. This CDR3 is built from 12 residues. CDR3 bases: TGTGCCAGCAGCTTAGGCGGGAACGAGCAGTACTTC. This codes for CASSLGGNEQYF.

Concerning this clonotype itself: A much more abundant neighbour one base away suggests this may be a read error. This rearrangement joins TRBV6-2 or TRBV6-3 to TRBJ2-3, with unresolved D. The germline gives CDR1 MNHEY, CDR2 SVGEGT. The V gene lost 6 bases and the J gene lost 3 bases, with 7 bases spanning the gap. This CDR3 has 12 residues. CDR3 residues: CASSTVTDTQYF. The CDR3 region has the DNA TGTGCCAGCAGCACAGTAACAGATACGCAGTATTTT.